The 16 T cell receptor beta chains below come from one sample, sequenced in a study of neoadjuvant anti-PD-1 for oral cavity cancer. Time point denoted: after neoadjuvant nivolumab, at surgical resection. Measured with immunoSEQ multiplex PCR; TCRdb has only the in-frame clones, and not every one. The sample includes tens of thousands of clones, less than 90% of them seen just once. This specimen consisted of PBMCs, obtained after nivolumab (anti-PD-1) treatment. These TCRs come from a person aged 35-79 years with oral cavity squamous cell carcinoma.

The chain recombines TRBV7-2 with TRBJ1-5; no clear D gene. Between the trimmed V and J ends, which lost 5 bases and 3 bases, there was a span of 11 bases. CDR1 SGHTA and CDR2 FQGNSA come from the germline V gene. This CDR3 is built from 14 residues. Here the CDR3 DNA reads TGTGCCAGCAGCCTTGTGGGCTACAATCAGCCCCAGCATTTT. Amino acids: CASSLVGYNQPQHF.

Written as DNA, the CDR3 is TGTGCCTGGAGCCCCGGGGGGGCCTCGGCAGAAAAACTGTTTTTT. Protein product: CAWSPGGASAEKLFF. The rearrangement links TRBV30 to TRBJ1-4; maybe TRBD1 (6 bases). Germline loops: CDR1 GTSNPN, CDR2 SVGIG (reference sequence). V was trimmed by 3 bases and J by 8 bases, leaving 19 bases between them. CDR3 length: 15 residues.

The CDR3: CASSQLQTGGNTGELFF. The CDR3 DNA reads TGTGCCAGCAGCCAACTACAGACAGGGGGTAACACCGGGGAGCTGTTTTTT. V and J are TRBV4-2 and TRBJ2-2; 9 nucleotides agree with TRBD1. There are 17 residues in the CDR3. The germline gives CDR1 LGHNA, CDR2 YNFKEQ. Trimming cost V 2 bases and J 2 bases; bases outside gene matches: 6.

The CDR3 protein is CATQITATYEQYF. The CDR3, as DNA: TGTGCCACCCAGATAACAGCTACATACGAGCAGTACTTC. This chain joins TRBV10-3 and TRBJ2-7; D ambiguous. The length of the CDR3 is 13 residues. V dropped 10 bases and J dropped 4 bases, with 17 bases sitting between them. CDR1 ENHRY and CDR2 SYGVKD come from the germline V gene.

The chain carries TRBV9 and TRBJ1-6; D is perhaps TRBD1 (5 bases). The V gene lost 3 bases and the J gene lost 7 bases, with 17 bases spanning the gap. The CDR3 is made up of 16 amino acids. CDR1 and CDR2 from the germline V gene are SGDLS and YYNGEE. CDR3 bases: TGTGCCAGCAGCGCCAGGGCGGCCGGGGGGAATTCACCCCTCCACTTT. Its protein is CASSARAAGGNSPLHF.

The chain recombines TRBV5-1 with TRBJ2-2, with 8 bases lining up with TRBD1. V lost 3 bases and J lost 6; bases outside the gene matches: 7. The CDR3 runs to 15 residues. Germline values: CDR1 SGHRS, CDR2 YFSETQ. CDR3 region: CASSSMQGAAGELFF. The CDR3 bases are TGCGCCAGCAGCTCGATGCAGGGGGCGGCCGGGGAGCTGTTTTTT.

The chain couples TRBV2 to TRBJ2-5, with TRBD2 matching over 16 bases. The V gene end was trimmed by 7 bases and the J gene end by 4 bases; junction bases not matched to a gene: 9. Germline assignment: CDR1 SNHLY and CDR2 FYNNEI. There are 17 residues in the CDR3. The CDR3 here is CASTGTSGRGLRETQYF. The CDR3 nucleotides read TGTGCCAGCACCGGGACTAGCGGGAGGGGGTTGAGAGAGACCCAGTACTTC.

This chain links TRBV7-8 with TRBJ2-6, with TRBD1 as a possible D gene (5 bases). The CDR3 has 18 amino acids. V lost 5 bases and J 0 bases, leaving 17 bases between the germline ends. Germline values: CDR1 SGHVS, CDR2 FQNEAQ. DNA of the CDR3: TGTGCCAGCAGCCGGCGCAGGGTAAGAGGCTCTGGGGCCAACGTCCTGACTTTC. It codes for CASSRRRVRGSGANVLTF.

Notes on this clone: Its ends do not fully match the called genes, so a read error is possible. This chain joins TRBV4-1 and TRBJ1-5; D ambiguous. The germline V gene has CDR1 MGHRA and CDR2 YSYEKL. The CDR3 is 17 residues long. The CDR3 bases are TGCGCCAGCAGCCAAATTTCCACGGCCTATAGCAATCAGCCCCGGCATTTT. Translation: CASSQISTAYSNQPRHF.

The genes are TRBV6-5 and TRBJ1-2; perhaps TRBD1 as D (5 bases). V lost 7 bases and J 4 bases, leaving 19 bases between the germline ends. Germline V gene data show CDR1 as MNHEY and CDR2 as SVGAGI. CDR3 size: 15 residues. The CDR3 spells CASTAVGATVYGYTF. As DNA, the CDR3 is TGTGCCAGCACCGCGGTTGGGGCGACGGTCTATGGCTACACCTTC.

This chain links TRBV7-9 with TRBJ2-1; D may be TRBD1 or TRBD2 (5 bases each). Germline-derived CDR1 and CDR2 are SEHNR and FQNEAQ (reference sequence). The CDR3 totals 15 residues. V shed 1 base and J shed 2 bases, with 9 bases lying between them. The CDR3, as DNA: TGTGCCAGCAGCTTAGGGGGGAACCCCTACAATGAGCAGTTCTTC. Translating gives CASSLGGNPYNEQFF.

This rearrangement joins TRBV10-3 to TRBJ2-7, with a tentative D call TRBD1 (6 bases). Per the germline V gene, CDR1 is ENHRY and CDR2 is SYGVKD. CDR3 length: 14 amino acids. The V end was cut by 7 bases, the J end by 0 bases, with 13 bases between. This chain's CDR3 is CAITSTGPSYEQYF. CDR3 coding DNA: TGTGCCATCACTTCGACAGGACCCTCCTACGAGCAGTACTTC.

The gene calls are TRBV9 and TRBJ2-2, with TRBD1 as a possible D gene (5 bases). The germline CDR1 and CDR2 sequences are SGDLS and YYNGEE. The CDR3 spans 16 residues. V was cut by 0 bases and J by 4 bases, with 13 bases left in between. In DNA form, the CDR3 reads TGTGCCAGCAGCGTAGGCGCAGGGTCGAGCACCGGGGAGCTGTTTTTT. It is translated as CASSVGAGSSTGELFF.

This chain joins TRBV2 and TRBJ2-2; D is ambiguous. Germline assignment: CDR1 SNHLY and CDR2 FYNNEI. The CDR3 is 14 amino acids. V lost 4 bases and J lost 7, with 13 bases in between. The CDR3 loop reads CASSVESRGGELFF. CDR3 DNA: TGTGCCAGCAGTGTAGAGAGTAGAGGCGGGGAGCTGTTTTTT.

The genes are TRBV6-5 and TRBJ2-3; 8 bases map to TRBD2. Germline values: CDR1 MNHEY, CDR2 SVGAGI. With 6 bases clipped from V and 5 bases from J, the junction kept 7 bases outside the gene matches. This CDR3 is built from 14 residues. This chain's CDR3 is CASSRGGVGDTQYF. The CDR3, as DNA: TGTGCCAGCAGCCGGGGGGGCGTAGGAGATACGCAGTATTTT.

The rearrangement links TRBV6-6 to TRBJ2-5; 7 bases map to TRBD2. Trimming cost V 6 bases and J 2 bases; bases outside gene matches: 3. CDR1 is MNHNY, CDR2 SVGAGI, per germline (reference sequence). The CDR3 spans 13 residues. The CDR3 DNA reads TGTGCCAGCAGCTGGGGGGGGCAAGAGACCCAGTACTTC. Amino acid sequence: CASSWGGQETQYF.